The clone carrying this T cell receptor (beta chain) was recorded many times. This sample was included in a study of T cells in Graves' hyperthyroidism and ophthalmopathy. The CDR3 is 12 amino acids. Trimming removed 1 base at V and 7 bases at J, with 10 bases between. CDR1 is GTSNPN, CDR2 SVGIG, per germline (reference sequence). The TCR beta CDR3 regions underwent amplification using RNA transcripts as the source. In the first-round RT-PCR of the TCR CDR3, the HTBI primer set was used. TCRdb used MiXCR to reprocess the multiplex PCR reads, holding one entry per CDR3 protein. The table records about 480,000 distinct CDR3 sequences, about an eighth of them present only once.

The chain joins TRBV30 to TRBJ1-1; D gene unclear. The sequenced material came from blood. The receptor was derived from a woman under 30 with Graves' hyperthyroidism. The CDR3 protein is CAWSGSGDEAFF. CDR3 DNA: TGTGCCTGGAGTGGGTCTGGGGATGAAGCTTTCTTT.